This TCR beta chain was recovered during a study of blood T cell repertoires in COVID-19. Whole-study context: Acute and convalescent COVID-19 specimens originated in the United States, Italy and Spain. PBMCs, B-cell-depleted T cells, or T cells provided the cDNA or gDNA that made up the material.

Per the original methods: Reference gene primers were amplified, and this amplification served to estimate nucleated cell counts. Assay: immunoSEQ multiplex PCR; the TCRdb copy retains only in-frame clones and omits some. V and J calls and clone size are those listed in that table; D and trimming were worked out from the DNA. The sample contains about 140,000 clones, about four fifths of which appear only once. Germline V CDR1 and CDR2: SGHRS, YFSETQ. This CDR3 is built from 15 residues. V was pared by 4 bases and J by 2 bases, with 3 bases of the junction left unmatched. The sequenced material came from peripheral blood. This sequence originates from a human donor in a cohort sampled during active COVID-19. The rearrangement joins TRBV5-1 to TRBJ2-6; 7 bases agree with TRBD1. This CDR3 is CASSLTGTGANVLTF. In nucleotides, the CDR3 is TGCGCCAGCAGCCTGACAGGGACTGGGGCCAACGTCCTGACTTTC.